This T cell receptor beta chain was documented in a study of T cells in localized non-small cell lung cancer. Deletions cut 0 bases from V and 2 bases from J, with 1 base between. This CDR3 has 12 amino acids. CDR1 is SGHNT, CDR2 YYREEE, per germline (reference sequence). Libraries were prepared by immunoSEQ multiplex PCR; TCRdb keeps only in-frame clonotypes and omits some of them. The sample holds about 29,000 clones; 87% are singletons and the top ten take under 7%. With respect to this clone: Its antigen is as yet unknown.

Points from the study as a whole: The greatest T cell clonality was found in uninvolved adjacent lung (higher than in tumor). Among the top 100 tumor clones, a median approximately 62 appeared in adjacent lung. Longer overall survival was linked to higher blood T cell density. Multi-region tumor sequencing was not done, so intratumor heterogeneity could not be excluded.

The sequence was obtained from a male donor at least 60 years old with stage I lung adenocarcinoma. Sequencing used peripheral blood, obtained before any cancer treatment. The chain recombines TRBV5-4 with TRBJ2-3; D uncertain. CDR3 sequence: CASSLDTDTQYF. For the CDR3, the DNA is TGTGCCAGCAGCTTGGACACAGATACGCAGTATTTT.